A selection of T cell receptor beta chains follows, all from one sample in a study of graft-versus-host responses after intestinal transplantation. Measured with immunoSEQ multiplex PCR; TCRdb has only the in-frame clones, and not every one. The table records fewer than 85,000 clones, roughly 94% of them present only once. These TCRs' antigens remain unknown. This material consisted of unstimulated CD8+ T cells sorted from spleen or lymph node cells, taken before intestinal transplant. The receptors derive from a human donor who received an intestinal transplant. CDR3s include the opening cysteine and the closing phenylalanine or tryptophan. A D gene is named only where the DNA matches it firmly. The size of a clone is reported for some rows only, either as once, few or many, or as a class for expanded clones.

V	size	J	D	DNA	CDR3
TRBV20-1	NA	TRBJ1-2	NA	TGCAGTGCCCCTCGTCAGGGCTACACCTTC	CSAPRQGYTF
TRBV4-2	once	TRBJ2-2	TRBD2	TGTGCCAGCAGCCAAGATTGGGCTAGCGGGAGGGCCGCTTCCACCGGGGAGCTGTTTTTT	CASSQDWASGRAASTGELFF
TRBV27	NA	TRBJ2-2	NA	TGTGCCAGCAGGCCACAGTTATCTCCGGGATGGAACACCGGGGAGCTGTTTTTT	CASRPQLSPGWNTGELFF
TRBV5-1	NA	TRBJ1-5	TRBD1	TGCGCCAGCAGCTTGACAGGGGGCGTCTCATTGGGCAATCAGCCCCAGCATTTT	CASSLTGGVSLGNQPQHF
TRBV19	NA	TRBJ2-1	NA	TGTGCCAGTAGTATACTAGGGGGTTCCTACAATGAGCAGTTCTTC	CASSILGGSYNEQFF
TRBV7-2	NA	TRBJ1-2	NA	TGTGCCAGCAGCCGTGCGGACATTGTTAACTATGGCTACACCTTC	CASSRADIVNYGYTF
TRBV19	NA	TRBJ2-7	NA	TGTGCCAGTAGTATCGGCCAGGGGACAATCTACGAGCAGTACTTC	CASSIGQGTIYEQYF
TRBV15	NA	TRBJ2-7	TRBD2	TGTGCCACCAGCAGAGATCGGGGGGGCGGAAACGAGCAGTACTTC	CATSRDRGGGNEQYF
TRBV5-1	NA	TRBJ2-5	NA	TGCGCCAGCAGCTTGGCCGGAGGGGGCCAGATCCCGTACCAAGAGACCCAGTACTTC	CASSLAGGGQIPYQETQYF
TRBV5-1	NA	TRBJ1-1	NA	TGCGCCAGCAGCTTGGCGGCCGATGAAGCTTTCTTT	CASSLAADEAFF
TRBV30	NA	TRBJ2-7	NA	TGTGCCTGGAGTGTGTATTCAGACTACGAGCAGTACTTC	CAWSVYSDYEQYF
TRBV7-6	NA	TRBJ2-7	NA	TGTGCCAGCAGCTTTCTGGACACAGAGCAGTACTTC	CASSFLDTEQYF
TRBV6-1	NA	TRBJ1-3	NA	TGTGCCAGCAGTGAACAGCGGATTTTAGGAAACACCATATATTTT	CASSEQRILGNTIYF
TRBV7-6	NA	TRBJ2-7	TRBD1	TGTGCCAGCCGGGACAGCGGAGCCTACGAGCAGTACTTC	CASRDSGAYEQYF
TRBV2	few	TRBJ1-3	NA	TGTGCCAGCAGTCAGATCAGAGGGGGAGGTGGAAACACCATATATTTT	CASSQIRGGGGNTIYF
TRBV20-1	NA	TRBJ1-1	NA	TGCAGTGCTCCCACCCAGGGTCGAGCTTTCTTT	CSAPTQGRAFF
TRBV27	once	TRBJ2-7	NA	TGTGCCAGCAGTTTTGCGGGCTCTCGGGGAAACTACGAGCAGTACTTC	CASSFAGSRGNYEQYF
TRBV27	NA	TRBJ2-5	NA	TGTGCCAGCAGTTTAGGATGGGGGGAGACCCAGTACTTC	CASSLGWGETQYF
TRBV28	NA	TRBJ1-2	NA	TGTGCCAGCAGTTTATCAGGAGGCGCAGCTAGCTATGGCTACACCTTC	CASSLSGGAASYGYTF
TRBV29-1	NA	TRBJ2-1	TRBD2	TGCAGCTGCCGAGTAGCGGGAGGGGAAAATGAGCAGTTCTTC	CSCRVAGGENEQFF
TRBV2	NA	TRBJ1-1	NA	TGTGCCAGCAGCCCACGGGACATTAATCCTAGAAACACTGAAGCTTTCTTT	CASSPRDINPRNTEAFF
TRBV12-2	NA	TRBJ2-7	NA	TGTGCAAGTCGCTTAGCTCCATCTTGGGGGATTGGCTACGAGCAGTACTTC	CASRLAPSWGIGYEQYF
TRBV6-1	NA	TRBJ2-7	NA	TGTGCCAGCAGTGGTGGGACAACCAGCTCCTACGAGCAGTACTTC	CASSGGTTSSYEQYF
TRBV6-5	NA	TRBJ2-7	NA	TGTGCCAGCAGTTACACCCCCGACGGCACCTACGAGCAGTACTTC	CASSYTPDGTYEQYF
TRBV6-1	NA	TRBJ2-3	NA	TGTGCCAGCAGGGAGGTGAGCCTAGAGAATACGCAGTATTTT	CASREVSLENTQYF
TRBV21-1	NA	TRBJ1-2	NA	TGTGCCAGCAGCAAAATTTTACCCACTTGGGCCGAAGACTATGGCTACACCTTC	CASSKILPTWAEDYGYTF
TRBV9	NA	TRBJ2-2	NA	TGTGCCAGCAAGGACAGTGCCGGGGAGCTGTTTTTT	CASKDSAGELFF
TRBV19	few	TRBJ2-1	TRBD2	TGTGCCAGTAGCCTCTGGCGGGAGTGGGATGAGCAGTTCTTC	CASSLWREWDEQFF
TRBV18	NA	TRBJ2-5	TRBD1	TGTGCCAGCTCACCACTGCACAGGGGGGAAGAGACCCAGTACTTC	CASSPLHRGEETQYF
TRBV6-5	NA	TRBJ1-2	TRBD1	TGTGCCAGCACCCCCGGCAGGGGGACTGGCTACACCTTC	CASTPGRGTGYTF
TRBV11-2	NA	TRBJ2-1	NA	TGTGCCAGCAGCTTAGTCTTCCGGAGGGAGCAGTTCTTC	CASSLVFRREQFF
TRBV7-9	NA	TRBJ1-1	NA	TGTGCCAGCAGCCCGGCCGCGGACAGTCAAGCTTTCTTT	CASSPAADSQAFF
TRBV9	NA	TRBJ2-1	TRBD2	TGTGCCAGCAGCGTACCAGAGGGAGGGAACAATGAGCAGTTCTTC	CASSVPEGGNNEQFF
TRBV7-2	NA	TRBJ2-3	NA	TGTGCCAGCACCATGGAAATGCGGGGCACAGCAGATACGCAGTATTTT	CASTMEMRGTADTQYF
TRBV19	NA	TRBJ1-5	TRBD1	TGTGCCAGTAGTATACTGGGGACAGCTAATCAGCCCCAGCATTTT	CASSILGTANQPQHF
TRBV27	NA	TRBJ2-5	TRBD2	TGTGCCAGCAGTTTCCGGGAGGGAGAGGAGACCCAGTACTTC	CASSFREGEETQYF
TRBV19	NA	TRBJ1-2	NA	TGTGCCAGTATGGGCAGGACTCCGGGCTATGGCTACACCTTC	CASMGRTPGYGYTF
TRBV11-2	NA	TRBJ2-3	NA	TGTGCCAGCAGCTTACGGGAGTGGACAGATACGCAGTATTTT	CASSLREWTDTQYF
TRBV7-9	NA	TRBJ2-7	TRBD1	TGTGCCAGCAGCCGGCAGGGGGTGGAGTACGAGCAGTACTTC	CASSRQGVEYEQYF
TRBV6-6	NA	TRBJ2-2	TRBD2	TGTGCCAGCACCCATAGCGGGGGTACGAACACCGGGGAGCTGTTTTTT	CASTHSGGTNTGELFF
TRBV30	NA	TRBJ1-1	TRBD1	TGTGCCTGGAGTGTACCGGACAGGGGCCCTGAAGCTTTCTTT	CAWSVPDRGPEAFF
TRBV19	once	TRBJ2-7	NA	TGTGCCAGTAGTATAGCGGCGGGCTCCGAGCAGTACTTC	CASSIAAGSEQYF
TRBV5-1	NA	TRBJ2-1	TRBD2	TGCGCCAGCAGATCACCGGGACTAGTGTTCGCTTGGGGCTCCTACAATGAGCAGTTCTTC	CASRSPGLVFAWGSYNEQFF
TRBV5-1	NA	TRBJ2-3	NA	TGCGCCAGCAGCTTGTGGTTAGCGGACTCCACAGATACGCAGTATTTT	CASSLWLADSTDTQYF
TRBV19	NA	TRBJ1-1	NA	TGTGCCAGTAGTATAACAATAGGGGCTTCAGCTGAAGCTTTCTTT	CASSITIGASAEAFF
TRBV27	NA	TRBJ2-1	TRBD2	TGTGCCAGCAGTTTGGTACGTCTAGCGGGAGGGTCCTCCTACAATGAGCAGTTCTTC	CASSLVRLAGGSSYNEQFF
TRBV27	NA	TRBJ1-5	TRBD1	TGTGCCAGCAAGGACAGGGGTCCCTTAGATCAGCCCCAGCATTTT	CASKDRGPLDQPQHF
TRBV7-7	once	TRBJ2-3	NA	TGTGCCAGCAGCCGGACATCTTCTAGCACAGATACGCAGTATTTT	CASSRTSSSTDTQYF
TRBV4-1	NA	TRBJ1-1	TRBD1	TGCGCCAGCAGCCAAGATTCAGGGGGCGCGGACACTGAAGCTTTCTTT	CASSQDSGGADTEAFF
TRBV10-3	NA	TRBJ2-7	TRBD2	TGTGCCATCAGTGAGTCGATCGGGTCGGGAGGGTCCTACGAGCAGTACTTC	CAISESIGSGGSYEQYF
TRBV29-1	NA	TRBJ1-2	NA	TGCAGCGTCGCAAACGCTAACTATGGCTACACCTTC	CSVANANYGYTF
TRBV6-5	NA	TRBJ2-1	NA	TGTGCCAGCAGTTACCTGCGGACTACCTTCTACAATGAGCAGTTCTTC	CASSYLRTTFYNEQFF